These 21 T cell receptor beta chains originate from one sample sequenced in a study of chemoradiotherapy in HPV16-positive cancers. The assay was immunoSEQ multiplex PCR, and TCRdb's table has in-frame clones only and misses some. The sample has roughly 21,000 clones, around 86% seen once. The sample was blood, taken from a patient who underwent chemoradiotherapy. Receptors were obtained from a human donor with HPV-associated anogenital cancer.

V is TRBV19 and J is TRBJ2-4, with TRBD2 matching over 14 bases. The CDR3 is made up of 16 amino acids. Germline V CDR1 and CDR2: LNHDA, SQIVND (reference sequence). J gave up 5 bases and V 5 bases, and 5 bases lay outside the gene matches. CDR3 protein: CASSRLAGGPENIQYF. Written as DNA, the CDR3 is TGTGCCAGTAGTCGACTAGCGGGAGGGCCTGAAAACATTCAGTACTTC.

The CDR3 DNA follows: TGTGCCAGCAGGTGGGAAGGGGTCGATACGCAGTATTTT. Amino acid sequence: CASRWEGVDTQYF. This chain connects TRBV7-2 to TRBJ2-3; tentative D call: TRBD1 (5 bases). CDR3 length: 13 residues. The V end lost 6 bases, the J end lost 6 bases, and 13 bases lay between the germline ends. Germline V CDR1 and CDR2: SGHTA, FQGNSA. The whole variable domain, filled in from reference TRBV7-2 and TRBJ2-3, reads GAGVSQSPSNKVTEKGKDVELRCDPISGHTALYWYRQSLGQGLEFLIYFQGNSAPDKSGLPSDRFSAERTGGSVSTLTIQRTQQEDSAVYLCASRWEGVDTQYFGPGTRLTVL.

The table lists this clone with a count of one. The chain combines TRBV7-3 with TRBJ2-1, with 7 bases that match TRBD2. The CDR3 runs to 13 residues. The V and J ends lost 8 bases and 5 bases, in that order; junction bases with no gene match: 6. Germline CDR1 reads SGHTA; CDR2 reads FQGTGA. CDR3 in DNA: TGTGCCAGCGCGGGGCTAGCGGACAATGAGCAGTTCTTC. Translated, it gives CASAGLADNEQFF.

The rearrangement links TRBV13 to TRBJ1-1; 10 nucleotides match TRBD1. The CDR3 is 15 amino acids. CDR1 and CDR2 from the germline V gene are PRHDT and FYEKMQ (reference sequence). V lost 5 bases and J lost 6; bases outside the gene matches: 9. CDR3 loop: CASSGQGQGFAEAFF. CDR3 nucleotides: TGTGCCAGCAGCGGCCAGGGACAGGGGTTCGCTGAAGCTTTCTTT. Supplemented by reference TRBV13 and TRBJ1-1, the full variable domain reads AAGVIQSPRHLIKEKRETATLKCYPIPRHDTVYWYQQGPGQDPQFLISFYEKMQSDKGSIPDRFSAQQFSDYHSELNMSSLELGDSALYFCASSGQGQGFAEAFFGQGTRLTVV.

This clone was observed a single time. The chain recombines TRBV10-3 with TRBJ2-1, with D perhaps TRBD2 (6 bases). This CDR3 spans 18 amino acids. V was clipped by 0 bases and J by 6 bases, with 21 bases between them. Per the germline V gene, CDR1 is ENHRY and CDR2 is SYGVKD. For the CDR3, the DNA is TGTGCCATCAGTGAGTCTTCCTATACTAGCTTTTCTAGCAATGAGCAGTTCTTC. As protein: CAISESSYTSFSSNEQFF.

DNA for the CDR3: TGTGCCAGCAGTTCTCAGGGGGCCCCCTACGAGCAGTACTTC. As protein: CASSSQGAPYEQYF. This chain links TRBV5-4 with TRBJ2-7, with 8 bases that match TRBD1. The CDR3 totals 14 residues. With 5 bases clipped from V and 2 bases from J, the junction kept 6 bases outside the gene matches. Germline V gene sequence: CDR1 SGHNT, CDR2 YYREEE (reference sequence).

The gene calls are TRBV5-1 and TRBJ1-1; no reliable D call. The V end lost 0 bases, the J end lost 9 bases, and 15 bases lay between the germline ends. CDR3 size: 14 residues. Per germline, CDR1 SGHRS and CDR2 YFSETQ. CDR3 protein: CASSLEGGEVQAFF. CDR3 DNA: TGCGCCAGCAGCTTGGAGGGCGGCGAAGTACAAGCTTTCTTT. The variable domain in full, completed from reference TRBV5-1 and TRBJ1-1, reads KAGVTQTPRYLIKTRGQQVTLSCSPISGHRSVSWYQQTPGQGLQFLFEYFSETQRNKGNFPGRFSGRQFSNSRSEMNVSTLELGDSALYLCASSLEGGEVQAFFGQGTRLTVV.

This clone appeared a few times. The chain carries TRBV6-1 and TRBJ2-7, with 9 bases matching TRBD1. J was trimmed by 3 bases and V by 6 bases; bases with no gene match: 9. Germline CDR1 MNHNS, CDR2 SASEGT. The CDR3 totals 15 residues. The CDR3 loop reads CASSSPGQGSYEQYF. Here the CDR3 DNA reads TGTGCCAGCAGCTCACCGGGACAGGGAAGCTACGAGCAGTACTTC.

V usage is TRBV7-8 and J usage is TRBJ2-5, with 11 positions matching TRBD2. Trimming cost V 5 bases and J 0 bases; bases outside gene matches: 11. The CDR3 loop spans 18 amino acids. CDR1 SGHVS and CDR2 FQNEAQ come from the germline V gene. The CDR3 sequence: CASSARISGREYQETQYF. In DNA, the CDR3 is TGTGCCAGCAGCGCCCGGATTAGCGGGAGGGAGTACCAAGAGACCCAGTACTTC. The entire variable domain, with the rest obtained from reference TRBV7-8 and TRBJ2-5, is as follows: GAGVSQSPRYKVAKRGQDVALRCDPISGHVSLFWYQQALGQGPEFLTYFQNEAQLDKSGLPSDRFFAERPEGSVSTLKIQRTQQEDSAVYLCASSARISGREYQETQYFGPGTRLLVL.

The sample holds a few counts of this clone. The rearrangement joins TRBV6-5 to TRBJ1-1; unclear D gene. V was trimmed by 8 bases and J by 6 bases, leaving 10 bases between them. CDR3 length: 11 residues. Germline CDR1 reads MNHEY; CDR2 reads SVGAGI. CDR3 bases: TGTGCCAGCCAGCGGGGTCCTGAAGCTTTCTTT. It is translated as CASQRGPEAFF.

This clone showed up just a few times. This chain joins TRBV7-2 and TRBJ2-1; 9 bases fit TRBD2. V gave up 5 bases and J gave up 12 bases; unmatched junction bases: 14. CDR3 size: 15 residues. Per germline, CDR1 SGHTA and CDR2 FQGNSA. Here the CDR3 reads CASSGSGGPSSSQFF. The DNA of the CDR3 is TGTGCCAGCAGCGGCAGCGGGGGGCCCTCGTCATCGCAGTTCTTC.

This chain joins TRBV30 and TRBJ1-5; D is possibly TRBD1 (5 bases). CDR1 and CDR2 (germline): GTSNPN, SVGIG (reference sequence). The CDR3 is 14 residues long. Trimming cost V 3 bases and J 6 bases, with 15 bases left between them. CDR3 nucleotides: TGTGCCTGGAGCCAAGGGGCCGGGGGTCAGCCCCAGCATTTT. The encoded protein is CAWSQGAGGQPQHF.

This CDR3 is CASSLSGGRETQYF. The CDR3 DNA sequence: TGTGCCAGCAGTCTATCAGGGGGCAGGGAGACCCAGTACTTC. V usage is TRBV6-1 and J usage is TRBJ2-5; TRBD1 aligns across 8 bases. Trimming cost V 5 bases and J 5 bases; bases outside gene matches: 7. This CDR3 is 14 amino acids long. Germline-derived CDR1 and CDR2 are MNHNS and SASEGT.

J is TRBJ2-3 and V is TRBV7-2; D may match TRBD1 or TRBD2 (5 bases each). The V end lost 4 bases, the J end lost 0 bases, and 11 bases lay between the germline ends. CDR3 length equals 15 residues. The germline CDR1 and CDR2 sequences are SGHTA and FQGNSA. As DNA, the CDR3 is TGTGCCAGCAGCTGGGGACCACAGAGCACAGATACGCAGTATTTT. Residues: CASSWGPQSTDTQYF.

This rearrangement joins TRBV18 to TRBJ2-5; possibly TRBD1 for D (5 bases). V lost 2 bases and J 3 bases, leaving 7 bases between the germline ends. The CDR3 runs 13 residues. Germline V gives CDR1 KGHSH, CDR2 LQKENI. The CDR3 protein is CASSPDSKETQYF. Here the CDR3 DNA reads TGTGCCAGCTCACCAGACAGCAAAGAGACCCAGTACTTC.

The DNA for the CDR3 is TGTGCCAGCAAGGGCCCGGGGGGTCTAGGAGTGTCCTATAATTCACCCCTCCACTTT. Translated: CASKGPGGLGVSYNSPLHF. The rearrangement uses TRBV27 and TRBJ1-6; a possible D gene is TRBD1 (5 bases). CDR3 length equals 19 residues. V was trimmed by 7 bases and J by 1 base, leaving 23 bases between them. Germline V gene sequence: CDR1 MNHEY, CDR2 SMNVEV (reference sequence).

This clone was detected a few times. This CDR3 reads CASRHTGQGSYEQYF. As DNA, the CDR3 is TGTGCCAGCAGGCACACGGGACAGGGGTCCTACGAGCAGTACTTC. This rearrangement joins TRBV6-1 to TRBJ2-7; 10 nucleotides match TRBD1. The CDR3 loop spans 15 amino acids. Germline V CDR1 and CDR2: MNHNS, SASEGT. V was pared by 6 bases and J by 1 base, with 6 bases of the junction left unmatched.

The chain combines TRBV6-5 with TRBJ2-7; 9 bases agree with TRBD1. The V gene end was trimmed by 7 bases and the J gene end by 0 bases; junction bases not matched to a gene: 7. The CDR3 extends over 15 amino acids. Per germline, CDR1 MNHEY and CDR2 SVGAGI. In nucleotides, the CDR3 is TGTGCCAGCAACCCCCCGGGACAGGGCTCCTACGAGCAGTACTTC. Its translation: CASNPPGQGSYEQYF.

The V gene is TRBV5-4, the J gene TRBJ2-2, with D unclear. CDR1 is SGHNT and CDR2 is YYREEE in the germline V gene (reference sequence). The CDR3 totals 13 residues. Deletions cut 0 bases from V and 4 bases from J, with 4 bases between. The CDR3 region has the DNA TGTGCCAGCAGCTTGGAGGGCACCGGGGAGCTGTTTTTT. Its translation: CASSLEGTGELFF. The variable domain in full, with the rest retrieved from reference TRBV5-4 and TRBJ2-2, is ETGVTQSPTHLIKTRGQQVTLRCSSQSGHNTVSWYQQALGQGPQFIFQYYREEENGRGNFPPRFSGLQFPNYSSELNVNALELDDSALYLCASSLEGTGELFFGEGSRLTVL.

The CDR3 DNA sequence: TGTGCCAGCAGCCTCCAGGGGGCGAACTACAATGAGCAGTTCTTC. Translating gives CASSLQGANYNEQFF. The V gene is TRBV28, the J gene TRBJ2-1; 8 bases fit TRBD1. Losses at the gene ends were 6 bases for V and 3 bases for J; bases not matched to a gene: 7. The CDR3 has 15 amino acids. The germline gives CDR1 MDHEN, CDR2 SYDVKM.

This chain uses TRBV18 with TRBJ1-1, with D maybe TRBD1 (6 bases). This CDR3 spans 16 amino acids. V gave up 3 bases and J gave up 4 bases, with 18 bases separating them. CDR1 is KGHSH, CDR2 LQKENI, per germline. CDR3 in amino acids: CASSPYAPGASTEAFF. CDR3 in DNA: TGTGCCAGCTCACCGTATGCCCCAGGGGCTTCCACTGAAGCTTTCTTT. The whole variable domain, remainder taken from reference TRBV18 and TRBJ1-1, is NAGVMQNPRHLVRRRGQEARLRCSPMKGHSHVYWYRQLPEEGLKFMVYLQKENIIDESGMPKERFSAEFPKEGPSILRIQQVVRGDSAAYFCASSPYAPGASTEAFFGQGTRLTVV.